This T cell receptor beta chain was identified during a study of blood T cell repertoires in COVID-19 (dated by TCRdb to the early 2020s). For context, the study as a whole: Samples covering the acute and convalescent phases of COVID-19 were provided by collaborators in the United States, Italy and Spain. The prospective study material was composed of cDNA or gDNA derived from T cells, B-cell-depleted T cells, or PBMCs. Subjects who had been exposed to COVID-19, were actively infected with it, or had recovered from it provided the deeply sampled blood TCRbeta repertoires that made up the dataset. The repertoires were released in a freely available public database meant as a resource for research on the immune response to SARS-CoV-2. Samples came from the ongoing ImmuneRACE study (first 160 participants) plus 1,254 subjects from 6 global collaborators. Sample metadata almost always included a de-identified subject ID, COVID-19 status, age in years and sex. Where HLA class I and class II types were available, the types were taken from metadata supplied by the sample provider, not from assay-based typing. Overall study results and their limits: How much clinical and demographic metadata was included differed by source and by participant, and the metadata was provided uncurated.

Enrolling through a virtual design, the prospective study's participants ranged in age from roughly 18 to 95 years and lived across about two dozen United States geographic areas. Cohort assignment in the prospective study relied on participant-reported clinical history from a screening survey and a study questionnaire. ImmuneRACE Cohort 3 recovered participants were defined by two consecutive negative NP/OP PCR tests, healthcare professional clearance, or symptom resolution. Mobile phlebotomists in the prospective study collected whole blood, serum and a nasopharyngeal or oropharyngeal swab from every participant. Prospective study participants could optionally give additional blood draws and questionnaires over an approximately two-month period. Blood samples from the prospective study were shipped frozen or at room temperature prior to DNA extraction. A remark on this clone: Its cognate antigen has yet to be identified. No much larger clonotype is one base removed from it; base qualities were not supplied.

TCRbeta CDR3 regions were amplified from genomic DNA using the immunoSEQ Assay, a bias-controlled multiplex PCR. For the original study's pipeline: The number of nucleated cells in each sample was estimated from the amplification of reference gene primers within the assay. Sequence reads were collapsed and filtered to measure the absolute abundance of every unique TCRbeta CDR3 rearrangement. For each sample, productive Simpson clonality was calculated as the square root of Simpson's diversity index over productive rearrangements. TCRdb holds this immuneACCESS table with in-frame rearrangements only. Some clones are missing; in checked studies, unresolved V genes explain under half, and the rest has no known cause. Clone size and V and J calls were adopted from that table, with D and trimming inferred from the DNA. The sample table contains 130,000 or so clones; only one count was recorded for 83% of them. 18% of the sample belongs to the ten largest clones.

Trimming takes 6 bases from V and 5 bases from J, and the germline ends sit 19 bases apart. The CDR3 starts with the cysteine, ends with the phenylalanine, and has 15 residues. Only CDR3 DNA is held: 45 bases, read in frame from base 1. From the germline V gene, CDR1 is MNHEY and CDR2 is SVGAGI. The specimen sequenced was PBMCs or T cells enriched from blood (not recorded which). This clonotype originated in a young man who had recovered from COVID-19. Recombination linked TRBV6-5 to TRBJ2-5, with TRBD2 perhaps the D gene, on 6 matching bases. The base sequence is TGTGCCAGCAGAACCCCTGGGCGGGGAGGCGAGACCCAGTACTTC. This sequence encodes CASRTPGRGGETQYF.